The clone carrying this TCR beta chain was seen ten or more times. Its specificity is not known. The data were obtained in a study of T cell responses to AZD1222 COVID-19 vaccine. Broader study findings: The CD4 TCRs associated with vaccination extended across spike and predominated at 160-218 and 743-854. Rises in breadth and depth of Spike-specific TCRs came after two AZD1222 doses. Seropositive status at baseline applied to only six AZD1222 recipients. Repertoire sampling occurred only after the peak T cell response.

CDR1 and CDR2 from the germline V gene are MNHEY and SMNVEV (reference sequence). The CDR3 is 13 residues long. Trimming removed 0 bases at V and 11 bases at J, with 11 bases between. Clones were sequenced by immunoSEQ multiplex PCR, and TCRdb holds only the in-frame ones, with some missing. The sample holds roughly 70,000 clones; approximately 85% are singletons and the top ten take about a quarter. The sequence was collected from an adult in good health. The chain couples TRBV27 to TRBJ2-1, with D perhaps assigned TRBD1 or TRBD2 (5 bases each). The sample consisted of peripheral blood, taken on day 0 of MenACWY control vaccination. Written as DNA, the CDR3 is TGTGCCAGCAGTTTATCGGCCGGGGCTCAGCAGTTCTTC. Residues: CASSLSAGAQQFF.